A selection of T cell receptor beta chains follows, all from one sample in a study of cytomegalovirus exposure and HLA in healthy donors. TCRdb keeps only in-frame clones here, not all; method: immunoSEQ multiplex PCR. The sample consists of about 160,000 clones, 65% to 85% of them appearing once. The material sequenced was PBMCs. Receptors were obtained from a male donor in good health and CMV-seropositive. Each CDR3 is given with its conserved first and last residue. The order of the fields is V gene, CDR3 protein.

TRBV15	CATSRDPSGELFF
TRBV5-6	CASSLLDRNEQFF
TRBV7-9	CASRPRGILGWGTEAFF
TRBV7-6	CASSLFTTSGRYEQYF
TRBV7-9	CATRGVAGVDNEQFF
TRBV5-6	CASSFRTGPDEKLFF
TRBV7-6	CASSLAGRQTYEQYF
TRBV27	CASSSPAVPALGYTF
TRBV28	CASRLGGNGLETQYF
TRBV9	CASSEPPAPGELFF
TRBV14	CASSPPGSLYNEQFF
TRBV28	CASTVSPGQRFSGANVLTF
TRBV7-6	CASSPSQFYNEQFF
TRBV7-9	CASTGMNTEAFF
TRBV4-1	CASSLLLAPSYEQYF
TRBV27	CASSDAQGDTEAFF
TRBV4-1	CASSQGQTMNTEAFF
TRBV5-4	CASSLEGSGRQQYF
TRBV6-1	CATQTQGARETQYF
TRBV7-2	CASSLGQGDTQYF
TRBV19	CASSPDRGGETQYF
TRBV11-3	CASSLNFRAKNIQYF
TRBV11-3	CASSLVPSGLGEQYF
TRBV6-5	CASSFHESYEQYF
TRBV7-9	CSSSLQGRVTQYF
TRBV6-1	CASSEIGASGGELFF
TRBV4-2	CASSQGGQGRGNTEAFF
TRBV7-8	CASSLALAGTDTQYF
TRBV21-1	CASRILPGQSPF
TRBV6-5	CASSEGRGQYF
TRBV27	CASRTGGSGANVLTF
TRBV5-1	CASSLVRRTSTNTGELFF
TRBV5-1	CASGTGTLNTGELFF